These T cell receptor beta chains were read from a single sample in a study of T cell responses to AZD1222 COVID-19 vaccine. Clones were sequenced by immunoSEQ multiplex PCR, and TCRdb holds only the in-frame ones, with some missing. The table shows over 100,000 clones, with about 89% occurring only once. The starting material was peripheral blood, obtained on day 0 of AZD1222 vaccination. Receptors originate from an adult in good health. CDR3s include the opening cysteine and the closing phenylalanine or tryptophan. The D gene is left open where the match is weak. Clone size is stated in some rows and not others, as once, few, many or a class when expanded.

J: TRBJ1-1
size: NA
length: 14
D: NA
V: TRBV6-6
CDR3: CASSHQGRGAEAFF
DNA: TGTGCCAGCAGTCATCAGGGGAGAGGCGCTGAAGCTTTCTTT

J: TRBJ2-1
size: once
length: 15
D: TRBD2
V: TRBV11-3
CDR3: CASSLALAGPTGQFF
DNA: TGTGCCAGCAGCTTAGCCCTAGCGGGGCCTACCGGGCAGTTCTTC

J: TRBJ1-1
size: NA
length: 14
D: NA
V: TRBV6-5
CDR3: CASSIRGGNTEAFF
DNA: TGTGCCAGCAGTATAAGGGGAGGAAACACTGAAGCTTTCTTT

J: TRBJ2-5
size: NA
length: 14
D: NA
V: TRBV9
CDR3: CASSDNRGGETQYF
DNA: TGTGCCAGCAGCGACAACAGGGGAGGGGAGACCCAGTACTTC

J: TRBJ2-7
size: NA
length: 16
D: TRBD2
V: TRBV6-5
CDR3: CASSYSLAGVRYEQYF
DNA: TGTGCCAGCAGTTACTCTCTAGCGGGAGTGCGCTACGAGCAGTACTTC

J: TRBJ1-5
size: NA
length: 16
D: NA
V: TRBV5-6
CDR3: CASSSAGRGLNQPQHF
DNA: TGTGCCAGCAGCTCCGCGGGGCGGGGGCTCAATCAGCCCCAGCATTTT

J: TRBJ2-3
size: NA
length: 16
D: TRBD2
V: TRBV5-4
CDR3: CASSLAAGGMTDTQYF
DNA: TGTGCCAGCAGCTTGGCTGCGGGAGGTATGACAGATACGCAGTATTTT

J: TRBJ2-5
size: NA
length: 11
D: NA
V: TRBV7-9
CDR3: CASGWGETQYF
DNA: TGTGCCAGCGGTTGGGGAGAGACCCAGTACTTC

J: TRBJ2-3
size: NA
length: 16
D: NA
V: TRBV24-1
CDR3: CATSGGQSDSTDTQYF
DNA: TGTGCCACCAGTGGGGGGCAATCAGATAGCACAGATACGCAGTATTTT

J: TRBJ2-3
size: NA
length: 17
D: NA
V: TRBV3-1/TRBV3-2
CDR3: CASSLNIRGNPADTQYF
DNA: TGTGCCAGCAGCCTAAACATAAGGGGGAATCCGGCAGATACGCAGTATTTT

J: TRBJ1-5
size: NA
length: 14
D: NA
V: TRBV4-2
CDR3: CASSQDWGSQPQHF
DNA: TGTGCCAGCAGCCAAGATTGGGGGTCGCAGCCCCAGCATTTT

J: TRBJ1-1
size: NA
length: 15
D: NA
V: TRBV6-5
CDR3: CASRWTVNMNTEAFF
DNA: TGTGCCAGCAGGTGGACAGTCAACATGAACACTGAAGCTTTCTTT

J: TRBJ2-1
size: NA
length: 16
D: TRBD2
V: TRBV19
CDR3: CASSIGTSGGRNEQFF
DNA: TGTGCCAGTAGTATAGGGACTAGCGGGGGGCGGAATGAGCAGTTCTTC

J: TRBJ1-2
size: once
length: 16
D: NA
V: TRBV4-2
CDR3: CASSQDHRGNNYGYTF
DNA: TGTGCCAGCAGCCAAGATCACCGGGGCAATAACTATGGCTACACCTTC

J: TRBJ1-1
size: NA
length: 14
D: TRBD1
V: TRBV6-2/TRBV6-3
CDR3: CASSRQGAGSEAFF
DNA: TGTGCCAGCAGTCGGCAGGGGGCCGGGAGTGAAGCTTTCTTT

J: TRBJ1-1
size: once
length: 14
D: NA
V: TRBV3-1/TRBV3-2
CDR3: CASSQVRGGAEAFF
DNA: TGTGCCAGCAGCCAAGTTCGGGGGGGAGCTGAAGCTTTCTTT

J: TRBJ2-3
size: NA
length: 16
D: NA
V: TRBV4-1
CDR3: CASSQDRELLTDTQYF
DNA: TGCGCCAGCAGCCAAGATCGGGAACTCCTCACAGATACGCAGTATTTT

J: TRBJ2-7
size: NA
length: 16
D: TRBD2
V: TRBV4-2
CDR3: CASSQGGGISSYEQYF
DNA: TGTGCCAGCAGCCAAGGGGGGGGTATCAGCTCCTACGAGCAGTACTTC

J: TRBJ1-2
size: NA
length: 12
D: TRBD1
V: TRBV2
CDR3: CASSPTGDGYTF
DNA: TGTGCCAGCAGTCCCACAGGGGATGGCTACACCTTC

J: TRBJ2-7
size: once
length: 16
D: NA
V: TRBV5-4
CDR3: CASSLMGRATSYEQYF
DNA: TGTGCCAGCAGCTTGATGGGCAGGGCGACCTCCTACGAGCAGTACTTC

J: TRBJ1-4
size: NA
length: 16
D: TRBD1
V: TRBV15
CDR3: CATSKGQGAANEKLFF
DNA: TGTGCCACCAGCAAGGGACAGGGGGCCGCTAATGAAAAACTGTTTTTT

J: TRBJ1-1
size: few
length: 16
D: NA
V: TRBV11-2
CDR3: CASSSMGAGRNTEAFF
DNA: TGTGCCAGCAGCTCCATGGGGGCAGGTCGGAACACTGAAGCTTTCTTT

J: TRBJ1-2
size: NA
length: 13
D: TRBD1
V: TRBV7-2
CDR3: CASSRGTGDGYTF
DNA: TGTGCCAGCAGCCGTGGGACAGGGGACGGCTACACCTTC

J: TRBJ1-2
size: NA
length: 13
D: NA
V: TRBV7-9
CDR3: CASSLTVAYGYTF
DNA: TGTGCCAGCAGCTTAACGGTGGCCTATGGCTACACCTTC

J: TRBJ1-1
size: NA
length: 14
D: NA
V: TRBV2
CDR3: CASSLGVRGTEAFF
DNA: TGTGCCAGCTCCCTAGGGGTGAGGGGCACTGAAGCTTTCTTT

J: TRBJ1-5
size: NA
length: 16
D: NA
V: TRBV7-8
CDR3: CASSLAGPRTNQPQHF
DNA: TGTGCCAGCAGCTTAGCGGGTCCTAGGACCAATCAGCCCCAGCATTTT

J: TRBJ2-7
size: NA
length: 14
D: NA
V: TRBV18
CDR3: CASSPPPGGYEQYF
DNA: TGTGCCAGCTCACCACCCCCGGGCGGATACGAGCAGTACTTC

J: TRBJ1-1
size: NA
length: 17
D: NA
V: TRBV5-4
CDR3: CASSFGAGAHLNTEAFF
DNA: TGTGCCAGCAGCTTTGGGGCAGGGGCCCACTTGAACACTGAAGCTTTCTTT

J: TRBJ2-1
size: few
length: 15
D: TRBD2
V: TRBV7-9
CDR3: CASSVTSGAYNEQFF
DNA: TGTGCCAGCAGCGTGACTAGCGGAGCCTACAATGAGCAGTTCTTC

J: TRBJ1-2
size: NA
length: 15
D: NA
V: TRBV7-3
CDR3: CASSSQPGTSSGYTF
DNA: TGTGCCAGCAGCTCCCAACCTGGAACCAGCAGTGGCTACACCTTC

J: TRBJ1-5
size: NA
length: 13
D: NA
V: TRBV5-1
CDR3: CASSQSTGQPQHF
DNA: TGCGCCAGCAGCCAGTCCACAGGTCAGCCCCAGCATTTT

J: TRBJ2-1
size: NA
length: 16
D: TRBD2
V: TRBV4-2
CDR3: CASRRSTSGSTDEQFF
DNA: TGTGCCAGCAGACGGAGTACTAGCGGGAGTACCGATGAGCAGTTCTTC

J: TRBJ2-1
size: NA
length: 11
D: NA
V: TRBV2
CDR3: CASPPDDEQFF
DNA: TGTGCCAGCCCACCTGACGATGAGCAGTTCTTC

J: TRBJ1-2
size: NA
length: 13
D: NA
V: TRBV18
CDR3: CASSPGGRYGYTF
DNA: TGTGCCAGCTCCCCGGGAGGACGCTATGGCTACACCTTC

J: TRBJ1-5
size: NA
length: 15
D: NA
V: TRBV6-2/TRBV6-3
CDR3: CASSPGHLSNQPQHF
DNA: TGTGCCAGCAGCCCGGGACACCTGAGCAATCAGCCCCAGCATTTT